This T cell receptor (beta chain) was recorded in a study of blood T cells in healthy people across ages. Regarding this clonotype: Compared with germline, one end of the junction differs, possibly owing to a read error.

Primed by a sample-barcoded 5' primer and a J-beta primer mix, a second PCR proceeded for roughly 6 to 12 cycles. TCRdb used MiXCR to reprocess the 5' RACE reads, holding one entry per CDR3 protein. Found here are about 1,000,000 distinct CDR3 sequences, 40% to 45% of them singletons; the top ten hold approximately 17%. The CDR3 contains 13 residues. The germline V gene has CDR1 SNHLY and CDR2 FYNNEI. Sequenced input: blood. This TCR was sampled from an older woman in good health. This chain links TRBV2 with TRBJ1-5; D not certain. The CDR3 is CASSEGVNRPQHF. The CDR3 DNA follows: TGTGCCAGCAGTGAAGGGGTAAATCGGCCCCAGCATTTT. The whole variable domain, filled in from reference TRBV2 and TRBJ1-5, reads EPEVTQTPSHQVTQMGQEVILRCVPISNHLYFYWYRQILGQKVEFLVSFYNNEISEKSEIFDDQFSVERPDGSNFTLKIRSTKLEDSAMYFCASSEGVNRPQHFGDGTRLSIL.